The 32 T cell receptor beta chains presented below share a single source sample, sequenced in a study of T cells in Graves' hyperthyroidism and ophthalmopathy. Researchers amplified the TCR beta CDR3 regions from RNA transcripts. The study used the HTBI primer set for a first-round RT-PCR of the TCR CDR3. TCRdb reprocessed the multiplex PCR reads via MiXCR and lists one record per CDR3 protein. This sample carries over 650,000 distinct CDR3 sequences, 45% of them seen once, and the ten largest clones take less than 8.5%. Sequenced material: peripheral blood or thyroid tissue (not recorded which). The receptors originated from an adult man with Graves' disease, either hyperthyroidism or ophthalmopathy (not recorded which).

This sequence joins TRBV7-9 and TRBJ1-2; TRBD1 matches 7 bases. Germline loops: CDR1 SEHNR, CDR2 FQNEAQ (reference sequence). There are 15 residues in the CDR3. V gave up 5 bases and J gave up 2 bases; unmatched junction bases: 8. The DNA of the CDR3 is TGTGCCAGCAGCCGTCAACAGGGACAGAACTATGGCTACACCTTC. Translation gives CASSRQQGQNYGYTF.

This clonotype showed up many times. V gene TRBV2 combines with J gene TRBJ1-5; 7 nucleotides match TRBD1. This CDR3 comprises 14 residues. V trimming: 5 bases; J trimming: 5 bases; junction bases outside the gene matches: 6. Germline V gene data show CDR1 as SNHLY and CDR2 as FYNNEI. The CDR3 bases are TGTGCCAGCAGTCCCTGGACAGGAGATCAGCCCCAGCATTTT. It encodes CASSPWTGDQPQHF.

The V gene is TRBV7-9, the J gene TRBJ1-3, with D possibly being TRBD1 (5 bases). Trimming removed 5 bases at V and 0 bases at J, with 20 bases between. From germline, CDR1 is SEHNR and CDR2 FQNEAQ (reference sequence). This CDR3 spans 18 amino acids. The DNA of the CDR3 is TGTGCCAGCAGCCAAGAGGCGGTGGCCGGGGGCTCTGGAAACACCATATATTTT. It is translated as CASSQEAVAGGSGNTIYF. Together with reference TRBV7-9 and TRBJ1-3, the CDR3 gives the full variable domain: DTGVSQNPRHKITKRGQNVTFRCDPISEHNRLYWYRQTLGQGPEFLTYFQNEAQLEKSRLLSDRFSAERPKGSFSTLEIQRTEQGDSAMYLCASSQEAVAGGSGNTIYFGEGSWLTVV.

This clonotype appeared many times. V and J are TRBV15 and TRBJ1-5; tentative D call: TRBD1 (6 bases). Germline V gene sequence: CDR1 LNHNV, CDR2 YYDKDF (reference sequence). The CDR3 contains 14 residues. V lost 3 bases to trimming and J lost 5 bases, with 11 bases between them. CDR3 sequence: CATSRGHRDQPQHF. CDR3 DNA: TGTGCCACCAGCAGGGGACATCGGGATCAGCCCCAGCATTTT.

The chain recombines TRBV6-5 with TRBJ1-1, with a possible D match to TRBD1 (6 bases). This CDR3 is built from 15 residues. Germline V gives CDR1 MNHEY, CDR2 SVGAGI. The V end was cut by 6 bases, the J end by 0 bases, with 14 bases between. The CDR3 protein is CASRPATGLNTEAFF. The CDR3 DNA is TGTGCCAGCAGACCCGCGACAGGCTTGAACACTGAAGCTTTCTTT.

A note on this clonotype: This could be a read error, since a much larger clone is one nucleotide away. The chain combines TRBV20-1 with TRBJ1-4, with unresolved D. With 3 bases removed from V and 7 bases from J, the gap between germline ends came to 6 bases. From germline, CDR1 is DFQATT and CDR2 SNEGSKA (reference sequence). The CDR3 consists of 11 residues. CDR3 amino acids: CSASRREKLFF. In DNA, the CDR3 is TGCAGTGCTAGCCGACGTGAAAAACTGTTTTTT.

As concerns this clonotype: This sequence may be a read error, since a much larger clone differs from it by one base. V usage is TRBV2 and J usage is TRBJ2-7, with 11 nucleotides matching TRBD2. Germline trimming cut 6 bases from V and 5 bases from J; bases unmatched to any gene: 9. CDR1 and CDR2 from the germline V gene are SNHLY and FYNNEI. The CDR3 length is 15 residues. The CDR3 protein is CASRITSGSIDEQYF. CDR3 sequence (DNA): TGTGCCAGCAGGATTACTAGCGGGAGCATCGACGAGCAGTACTTC.

This clonotype has a handful of counts. This chain links TRBV24-1 with TRBJ1-1; 7 nucleotides match TRBD1. Germline V lookup: CDR1 KGHDR, CDR2 SFDVKD. The CDR3 extends over 13 amino acids. Trimming took 4 bases from V and 5 from J; bases not matched to a gene: 3. The DNA of the CDR3 is TGTGCCACCAGTGACCCGGGACAGACTGAAGCTTTCTTT. Residues: CATSDPGQTEAFF.

Regarding this clonotype: The germline gene is not matched at one end of the junction; a read error may be the cause. The V gene is TRBV7-2, the J gene TRBJ1-4, with 9 bases fitting TRBD1. CDR3 length: 14 residues. Per the germline V gene, CDR1 is SGHTA and CDR2 is FQGNSA. Here the CDR3 DNA reads TGTGCCAGCAGCCCCGGGACAGGGACCGAAAGACTGTTTTTT. It encodes CASSPGTGTERLFF.

As DNA, the CDR3 is TGCAGTGCTAGCCAAGCAACTAATGAAAAACTGTTTTTT. Its translation is CSASQATNEKLFF. The chain recombines TRBV20-1 with TRBJ1-4; D not resolved. The germline gives CDR1 DFQATT, CDR2 SNEGSKA (reference sequence). This CDR3 comprises 13 residues. The V end was cut by 3 bases, the J end by 0 bases, with 5 bases between.

The genes are TRBV7-8 and TRBJ1-2; TRBD1 aligns across 8 bases. Germline CDR1 reads SGHVS; CDR2 reads FQNEAQ. The CDR3 consists of 13 residues. The V segment lost 6 bases and the J segment 8 bases; nucleotides outside the gene matches: 8. This CDR3 is CASRKQGEGGYTF. CDR3 DNA: TGTGCCAGCAGAAAACAGGGGGAAGGAGGCTACACCTTC.

Ten or more counts support this clonotype. The V gene is TRBV2, the J gene TRBJ1-2, with no clear D. The CDR3 has 15 residues. The V gene's germline CDR1 is SNHLY and CDR2 FYNNEI. Trimming left V 3 bases short and J 3 bases short, with 14 bases between. CDR3 coding DNA: TGTGCCAGCAGTGATAGGAGCGCGGAGCACTATGGCTACACCTTC. Protein product: CASSDRSAEHYGYTF.

The rearrangement links TRBV2 to TRBJ1-5; no clear D gene. The CDR3 runs 13 residues. Trimming pared 4 bases from V and 2 bases from J, leaving 6 bases between. Germline V lookup: CDR1 SNHLY, CDR2 FYNNEI. CDR3 region: CASSAAGNQPQHF. For the CDR3, the DNA is TGTGCCAGCAGTGCGGCCGGCAATCAGCCCCAGCATTTT. The variable domain in full, with the rest retrieved from reference TRBV2 and TRBJ1-5, is EPEVTQTPSHQVTQMGQEVILRCVPISNHLYFYWYRQILGQKVEFLVSFYNNEISEKSEIFDDQFSVERPDGSNFTLKIRSTKLEDSAMYFCASSAAGNQPQHFGDGTRLSIL.

This clonotype occurred a few times. The genes are TRBV7-2 and TRBJ1-1; D is undetermined. Looked up from germline, CDR1 is SGHTA and CDR2 is FQGNSA. CDR3 length equals 14 residues. V lost 6 bases, J lost 6 bases, and 17 bases lay in between. CDR3 region: CASRPGVGTAEAFF. CDR3 nucleotide sequence: TGTGCCAGCAGACCCGGGGTGGGTACAGCTGAAGCTTTCTTT. Full variable domain (outside the CDR3, taken from reference TRBV7-2 and TRBJ1-1): GAGVSQSPSNKVTEKGKDVELRCDPISGHTALYWYRQSLGQGLEFLIYFQGNSAPDKSGLPSDRFSAERTGGSVSTLTIQRTQQEDSAVYLCASRPGVGTAEAFFGQGTRLTVV.

Regarding this clonotype: A clone one base away is much larger, so this may be a read error. The chain links TRBV20-1 to TRBJ1-1; D might be TRBD1 (5 bases). Germline V gives CDR1 DFQATT, CDR2 SNEGSKA (reference sequence). CDR3 length: 14 amino acids. V lost 3 bases and J lost 4, with 15 bases in between. Written as DNA, the CDR3 is TGCAGTGCTAGCTTGGCCAGGGCCTTCACTGAAGCTTTCTTT. Protein product: CSASLARAFTEAFF.

V and J are TRBV7-9 and TRBJ1-6; TRBD1 matches at 8 bases. The trim removed 6 bases at V and 11 bases at J, leaving 3 bases unmatched. Germline V gene sequence: CDR1 SEHNR, CDR2 FQNEAQ (reference sequence). This CDR3 is 12 amino acids long. The CDR3 here is CASSQDRAPLHF. The CDR3 region has the DNA TGTGCCAGCAGTCAGGACAGGGCACCCCTCCACTTT. Full variable domain (outside the CDR3, taken from reference TRBV7-9 and TRBJ1-6): DTGVSQNPRHKITKRGQNVTFRCDPISEHNRLYWYRQTLGQGPEFLTYFQNEAQLEKSRLLSDRFSAERPKGSFSTLEIQRTEQGDSAMYLCASSQDRAPLHFGNGTRLTVT.

The chain employs TRBV20-1 and TRBJ1-2, with D possibly being TRBD1 (5 bases). Trimming took 0 bases from V and 1 from J, leaving 9 bases between them. The germline CDR1 and CDR2 sequences are DFQATT and SNEGSKA (reference sequence). This CDR3 has 14 residues. CDR3 amino acids: CSARETAHNYGYTF. DNA for the CDR3: TGCAGTGCTAGAGAGACAGCCCATAACTATGGCTACACCTTC.

At least ten counts were recorded for this clonotype. V usage is TRBV2 and J usage is TRBJ1-3; D call uncertain. CDR1 is SNHLY and CDR2 is FYNNEI in the germline V gene. V shed 4 bases and J shed 0 bases, with 4 bases lying between them. CDR3 length equals 13 residues. DNA for the CDR3: TGTGCCAGCAGTGTGTTCTCTGGAAACACCATATATTTT. Encoded protein: CASSVFSGNTIYF.

This clonotype was recorded only once. The genes are TRBV29-1 and TRBJ1-4, with 8 bases aligning to TRBD1. The CDR3 runs 14 residues. The V gene's germline CDR1 is SQVTM and CDR2 ANQGSEA. V was pared by 3 bases and J by 5 bases, with 5 bases of the junction left unmatched. Here the CDR3 reads CSVESWTGNEKLFF. The DNA for the CDR3 is TGCAGCGTTGAGTCATGGACAGGGAATGAAAAACTGTTTTTT.

The V call is TRBV12-3 or TRBV12-4, the J call TRBJ1-4; D gene uncertain. V dropped 3 bases and J dropped 3 bases, with 11 bases sitting between them. This CDR3 has 15 amino acids. The CDR3 region is CASSLRGGPNEKLFF. The CDR3 nucleotides are TGTGCCAGCAGTTTGCGGGGAGGGCCTAATGAAAAACTGTTTTTT.

Turning to this clonotype: An end of the junction differs from the germline gene, which may be a read error. V gene TRBV19 combines with J gene TRBJ1-4; 7 nucleotides line up with TRBD1. The CDR3 runs to 15 residues. Looked up from germline, CDR1 is LNHDA and CDR2 is SQIVND (reference sequence). CDR3 sequence reads: CATRQGWTTNGKLFF. CDR3 sequence (DNA): TGTGCCACCCGACAGGGATGGACGACTAATGGAAAACTGTTTTTT. The full variable domain, in which reference TRBV19 and TRBJ1-4 provide the parts outside the CDR3, is DGGITQSPKYLFRKEGQNVTLSCEQNLNHDAMYWYRQDPGQGLRLIYYSQIVNDFQKGDIAEGYSVSREKKESFPLTVTSAQKNPTAFYLCATRQGWTTNGKLFFGSGTQLSVL.

This chain uses TRBV10-3 with TRBJ2-2; D is unresolved. The germline V gene has CDR1 ENHRY and CDR2 SYGVKD. Trimming removed 10 bases from V and 4 bases from J, with 16 bases in between. The length of the CDR3 is 14 residues. The CDR3 sequence is CATSVTGSTGELFF. The CDR3 bases are TGTGCCACCTCTGTTACGGGCAGCACCGGGGAGCTGTTTTTT.

The chain has TRBV12-5 and TRBJ2-5; 9 nucleotides agree with TRBD2. Losses at the gene ends were 0 bases for V and 1 base for J; bases not matched to a gene: 9. Per germline, CDR1 LGHNT and CDR2 FRNRAP. The CDR3 consists of 18 residues. The CDR3 sequence is CASGLVLAGHNLQETQYF. The CDR3, as DNA: TGTGCTAGTGGTTTGGTCCTAGCGGGGCATAACCTCCAAGAGACCCAGTACTTC.

This clonotype was seen ten or more times. The rearrangement uses TRBV9 and TRBJ2-7; possible D gene TRBD1, 5 bases. This CDR3 is 14 amino acids long. Germline CDR1 is SGDLS and CDR2 is YYNGEE. The V end was cut by 0 bases, the J end by 1 base, with 8 bases between. The CDR3 bases are TGTGCCAGCAGCGTAGCCGGACATTCCTACGAGCAGTACTTC. Residues: CASSVAGHSYEQYF.

This clonotype was seen repeatedly, ten times or more. The genes are TRBV19 and TRBJ1-3; D unresolved. The germline V and J ends were trimmed by 7 bases and 7 bases, with 8 bases remaining between them. Germline assignment: CDR1 LNHDA and CDR2 SQIVND (reference sequence). The CDR3 sequence is 11 residues long. CDR3 sequence: CASTRYNTIYF. In DNA form, the CDR3 reads TGTGCCAGTACGAGGTACAACACCATATATTTT.

The chain uses TRBV2 and TRBJ2-5; the D call may be TRBD1 or TRBD2 (7 bases each). The germline CDR1 and CDR2 sequences are SNHLY and FYNNEI. Trimming removed 6 bases from V and 7 bases from J, with 15 bases in between. This CDR3 contains 13 residues. The CDR3 nucleotides read TGTGCCAGCAGCTCCGACAGGGAGGGGACCCAGTACTTC. Its translation is CASSSDREGTQYF.

The chain couples TRBV7-8 to TRBJ2-7; no definite D call. Trimming cost V 3 bases and J 2 bases, with 17 bases left between them. CDR3 length: 16 residues. Germline-derived CDR1 and CDR2 are SGHVS and FQNEAQ. CDR3 loop: CASSLSRREDPYEQYF. For the CDR3, the DNA is TGTGCCAGCAGCTTGTCGAGGCGAGAGGACCCCTACGAGCAGTACTTC.

The rearrangement joins TRBV19 to TRBJ1-4; tentatively, D is TRBD1 (6 bases). CDR3 length: 15 amino acids. CDR1 LNHDA and CDR2 SQIVND come from the germline V gene (reference sequence). The V end lost 5 bases, the J end lost 7 bases, and 17 bases lay between the germline ends. The CDR3 is CASSPTDSEPEKLFF. The CDR3 DNA reads TGTGCCAGTAGTCCGACGGACAGCGAGCCTGAAAAACTGTTTTTT.

On this clonotype itself: A single base separates this from a much larger clone, so it may be a read error. This chain links TRBV7-3 with TRBJ2-7; D unclear. CDR1 and CDR2 (germline): SGHTA, FQGTGA. V gave up 6 bases and J gave up 4 bases, with 13 bases separating them. The CDR3 totals 13 residues. CDR3 nucleotide sequence: TGTGCCAGCAGTTACTCGTTGGGATACGAGCAGTACTTC. It specifies CASSYSLGYEQYF.

The V and J genes are TRBV20-1 and TRBJ1-1; D not resolved. Germline-derived CDR1 and CDR2 are DFQATT and SNEGSKA (reference sequence). The CDR3 runs 10 residues. V gave up 4 bases and J gave up 6 bases, with 6 bases separating them. CDR3 coding DNA: TGCAGTGCTAATAGTGCTGAAGCTTTCTTT. Encoded protein: CSANSAEAFF.

This clonotype was detected once. V usage is TRBV20-1 and J usage is TRBJ1-5; tentatively, D is TRBD1 (6 bases). Germline V gives CDR1 DFQATT, CDR2 SNEGSKA (reference sequence). V lost 6 bases to trimming and J lost 0 bases, with 12 bases between them. The CDR3 runs to 14 residues. CDR3: CSAGTSDSNQPQHF. CDR3 DNA: TGCAGTGCGGGGACATCGGATAGCAATCAGCCCCAGCATTTT.

In regard to this clonotype: This may be a read error: a much more frequent sequence differs by one nucleotide. V usage is TRBV12-3 or TRBV12-4 and J usage is TRBJ1-2; D is perhaps TRBD1 (5 bases). Between the trimmed V and J ends, which lost 2 bases and 4 bases, there was a span of 8 bases. CDR3 length equals 13 residues. The CDR3: CASSLTRAYGYTF. DNA of the CDR3: TGTGCCAGCAGTTTAACCAGGGCCTATGGCTACACCTTC.